Each of the 32 T cell receptor beta chains below was sequenced from the same sample in a study of blood T cell repertoires in COVID-19. Libraries were prepared by immunoSEQ multiplex PCR; TCRdb keeps only in-frame clonotypes and omits some of them. The sample has some 57,000 clones, 89% seen once. Sequencing input: peripheral blood. The receptors originated from a man in his sixties with acute or convalescent COVID-19.

The CDR3 loop reads CASSPTQGGLGEQYF. CDR3 DNA: TGTGCCAGCAGTCCGACACAGGGTGGTCTAGGCGAGCAGTACTTC. The chain is built from TRBV6-5 and TRBJ2-7, with D possibly being TRBD1 (6 bases). Germline V gives CDR1 MNHEY, CDR2 SVGAGI. The CDR3 runs 15 residues. Trimming shortened V by 5 bases and J by 6 bases, and 20 bases separated the two germline ends.

The rearrangement joins TRBV11-3 to TRBJ2-2, with D perhaps matching TRBD2 (5 bases). This CDR3 has 16 residues. CDR1 and CDR2 from the germline V gene are SGHNT and YENEEA. Trimming removed 3 bases from V and 5 bases from J, with 16 bases in between. The CDR3 loop reads CASSFGGFGLTGELFF. In nucleotides, the CDR3 is TGTGCCAGCAGCTTCGGCGGGTTCGGATTAACCGGGGAGCTGTTTTTT.

The chain combines TRBV7-7 with TRBJ1-3, with a weak D call TRBD1 (6 bases). In germline, CDR1 is SSHAT, CDR2 FNYEAQ (reference sequence). The CDR3 covers 15 residues. The germline V and J ends were trimmed by 3 bases and 0 bases, with 9 bases remaining between them. CDR3 loop: CASSLGRGSGNTIYF. CDR3 DNA: TGTGCCAGCAGCTTGGGCAGGGGCTCTGGAAACACCATATATTTT.

This rearrangement joins TRBV2 to TRBJ1-1; D is uncertain. V was shortened by 6 bases and J by 1 base, with 9 bases between the two germline ends. The length of the CDR3 is 13 residues. The V gene's germline CDR1 is SNHLY and CDR2 FYNNEI. For the CDR3, the DNA is TGTGCCAGCAGGGGAGGTGGGAACACTGAAGCTTTCTTT. Amino acids: CASRGGGNTEAFF.

The chain uses TRBV3-1 (or the pseudogene TRBV3-2) and TRBJ1-2; D is unresolved. V lost 3 bases and J lost 4, with 9 bases in between. The CDR3 sequence is 13 residues long. The germline V gene has CDR1 LGHDT and CDR2 YNNKEL (reference sequence). CDR3 residues: CASSQRLFYGYTF. The CDR3 nucleotides read TGTGCCAGCAGCCAGAGACTGTTCTATGGCTACACCTTC.

This chain uses TRBV27 with TRBJ2-7, with TRBD1 as a possible D gene (5 bases). Deletions cut 2 bases from V and 3 bases from J, with 8 bases between. Germline values: CDR1 MNHEY, CDR2 SMNVEV (reference sequence). CDR3 size: 13 residues. In DNA form, the CDR3 reads TGTGCCAGCAGTTTAATAGGGGACTACGAGCAGTACTTC. This sequence encodes CASSLIGDYEQYF.

V and J are TRBV29-1 and TRBJ2-7, with D possibly TRBD2 on 7 matching bases. Germline CDR1 SQVTM, CDR2 ANQGSEA. The CDR3 extends over 14 amino acids. Trimming cost V 7 bases and J 6 bases, with 22 bases left between them. The CDR3 sequence: CSASHRGGGSEQYF. DNA for the CDR3: TGCAGCGCCTCCCACCGCGGGGGCGGTAGCGAGCAGTACTTC.

The rearrangement joins TRBV6-1 to TRBJ2-7; D possibly corresponds to TRBD1 (5 bases). The CDR3 has 15 amino acids. Germline lookup yields CDR1 MNHNS and CDR2 SASEGT. Deletions cut 0 bases from V and 5 bases from J, with 14 bases between. DNA of the CDR3: TGTGCCAGCAGTGAAGCGGTATCTACAGGCCACGAGCAGTACTTC. It translates to CASSEAVSTGHEQYF.

CDR3 bases: TGTGCCAGCAGTCACCAAGGGGCAGGGGGCTTTACAGATACGCAGTATTTT. It is translated as CASSHQGAGGFTDTQYF. This chain uses TRBV6-6 with TRBJ2-3; 8 positions agree with TRBD1. V lost 5 bases to trimming and J lost 3 bases; unmatched junction nucleotides: 13. This CDR3 region has 17 residues. The V gene's germline CDR1 is MNHNY and CDR2 SVGAGI (reference sequence).

The V and J genes are TRBV5-1 and TRBJ1-1; the D gene is possibly TRBD1 (5 bases). Trimming took off 5 bases at V and 12 bases at J, with 14 bases between the two ends. The V gene's germline CDR1 is SGHRS and CDR2 YFSETQ. The CDR3 loop spans 11 amino acids. The CDR3 loop reads CASSSSRETFF. The CDR3 DNA follows: TGCGCCAGCAGTAGTTCCAGGGAAACTTTCTTT.

The CDR3 reads CATSRPPGQGGEKLFF. DNA of the CDR3: TGTGCCACCAGCAGACCTCCGGGACAGGGTGGTGAAAAACTGTTTTTT. This chain links TRBV15 with TRBJ1-4; 9 bases are shared with TRBD1. CDR1 and CDR2 from the germline V gene are LNHNV and YYDKDF (reference sequence). The CDR3 is 16 residues long. The trim removed 2 bases at V and 7 bases at J, leaving 8 bases unmatched.

This rearrangement joins TRBV2 to TRBJ1-2; D unclear. V lost 2 bases and J 8 bases, leaving 15 bases between the germline ends. The CDR3 is 14 amino acids. Germline CDR1 is SNHLY and CDR2 is FYNNEI. The CDR3 is CASSEILTMRGYTF. The CDR3 DNA reads TGTGCCAGCAGTGAAATACTAACTATGCGGGGCTACACCTTC. Filled out from reference TRBV2 and TRBJ1-2, the complete variable domain reads EPEVTQTPSHQVTQMGQEVILRCVPISNHLYFYWYRQILGQKVEFLVSFYNNEISEKSEIFDDQFSVERPDGSNFTLKIRSTKLEDSAMYFCASSEILTMRGYTFGSGTRLTVV.

The J gene is TRBJ2-1, the V gene TRBV19; D is unclear. The V end lost 10 bases, the J end lost 10 bases, and 17 bases lay between the germline ends. This CDR3 is 12 amino acids long. Germline-derived CDR1 and CDR2 are LNHDA and SQIVND (reference sequence). The CDR3 DNA sequence: TGTGCCACCGTCTCTCCCCGGTGGGAGCAGTTCTTC. Encoded protein: CATVSPRWEQFF.

V gene TRBV5-1 combines with J gene TRBJ2-2; D perhaps matches TRBD1 (6 bases). The CDR3 has 15 residues. V lost 2 bases, J lost 1 base, and 9 bases lay in between. Germline V CDR1 and CDR2: SGHRS, YFSETQ. For the CDR3, the DNA is TGCGCCAGCAGCTTAACGGGACAGAACACCGGGGAGCTGTTTTTT. Translated: CASSLTGQNTGELFF.

The chain carries TRBV29-1 and TRBJ2-3; weak D call: TRBD2 (5 bases). CDR1 and CDR2 from the germline V gene are SQVTM and ANQGSEA. The CDR3 contains 15 residues. Trimming shortened V by 5 bases and J by 0 bases, and 15 bases separated the two germline ends. CDR3 region: CSVPPPGKSTDTQYF. Written as DNA, the CDR3 is TGCAGCGTTCCCCCCCCGGGAAAGAGCACAGATACGCAGTATTTT.

The rearrangement links TRBV7-9 to TRBJ2-1, with 10 bases lining up with TRBD1. In germline, CDR1 is SEHNR, CDR2 FQNEAQ (reference sequence). V trimming: 5 bases; J trimming: 6 bases; junction bases outside the gene matches: 7. The CDR3 sequence is 15 residues long. CDR3 in DNA: TGTGCCAGCAGCAACCGGGACAGGGGAAGCAATGAGCAGTTCTTC. Translation gives CASSNRDRGSNEQFF.

V and J are TRBV27 and TRBJ1-1; D not certain. This CDR3 spans 13 amino acids. Between the trimmed V and J ends, which lost 2 bases and 7 bases, there was a span of 11 bases. Germline CDR1 and CDR2: MNHEY and SMNVEV (reference sequence). CDR3 DNA sequence: TGTGCCAGCAGTTTAGATCGGGGTTTTGAAGCTTTCTTT. Amino acid sequence: CASSLDRGFEAFF.

The genes are TRBV6-5 and TRBJ1-4, with D tentatively TRBD1 (6 bases). This CDR3 is 14 amino acids long. The germline V gene has CDR1 MNHEY and CDR2 SVGAGI. V was trimmed by 4 bases and J by 4 bases, leaving 10 bases between them. Written as DNA, the CDR3 is TGTGCCAGCAGTTCAGACAGGCTTAATGAAAAACTGTTTTTT. The encoded protein is CASSSDRLNEKLFF.

The chain links TRBV6-6 to TRBJ2-7; 8 bases fit TRBD1. The V segment lost 0 bases and the J segment 5 bases; nucleotides outside the gene matches: 3. The CDR3 loop spans 14 amino acids. CDR1 and CDR2 from the germline V gene are MNHNY and SVGAGI (reference sequence). The CDR3 protein is CASSYSDRGNEQYF. CDR3 nucleotides: TGTGCCAGCAGTTACTCCGACAGGGGCAACGAGCAGTACTTC.

The chain couples TRBV14 to TRBJ2-3, with D unclear. CDR1 and CDR2 from the germline V gene are SGHDN and FVKESK. The ends were cut back, 1 base at V and 1 base at J, with 3 bases in the middle. The length of the CDR3 is 13 residues. The CDR3 reads CASSQAGTDTQYF. The CDR3 DNA is TGTGCCAGCAGCCAAGCCGGCACAGATACGCAGTATTTT.

This chain connects TRBV24-1 to TRBJ2-3; D uncertain. Per germline, CDR1 KGHDR and CDR2 SFDVKD. This CDR3 spans 13 amino acids. V lost 9 bases, J lost 0 bases, and 9 bases lay in between. The CDR3 coding sequence is TGTGCCACCGGGCAGAAAAGCACAGATACGCAGTATTTT. It encodes CATGQKSTDTQYF.

This chain joins TRBV11-3 and TRBJ2-7, with TRBD1 as a possible D gene (6 bases). Germline V gene sequence: CDR1 SGHNT, CDR2 YENEEA. V was clipped by 3 bases and J by 6 bases, with 9 bases between them. The CDR3 totals 12 residues. CDR3 nucleotides: TGTGCCAGCAGCTTCGGACAGAGCGAGCAGTACTTC. This encodes CASSFGQSEQYF. Filled out from reference TRBV11-3 and TRBJ2-7, the complete variable domain reads EAGVVQSPRYKIIEKKQPVAFWCNPISGHNTLYWYLQNLGQGPELLIRYENEEAVDDSQLPKDRFSAERLKGVDSTLKIQPAELGDSAVYLCASSFGQSEQYFGPGTRLTVT.

The genes are TRBV5-6 and TRBJ1-2, with D possibly TRBD1 on 5 matching bases. V dropped 4 bases and J dropped 4 bases, with 17 bases sitting between them. Germline V gene sequence: CDR1 SGHDT, CDR2 YYEEEE. This CDR3 has 15 amino acids. The DNA for the CDR3 is TGTGCCAGCAGCCGGCGGGACGGGGCGATCTATGGCTACACCTTC. This encodes CASSRRDGAIYGYTF.

This chain uses TRBV6-6 with TRBJ2-5; 10 bases are shared with TRBD1. The CDR3 runs 16 residues. In germline, CDR1 is MNHNY, CDR2 SVGAGI (reference sequence). V lost 5 bases and J lost 3; bases outside the gene matches: 9. The CDR3 loop reads CASSRPGQGSKETQYF. In nucleotides, the CDR3 is TGTGCCAGCAGTCGACCGGGACAGGGGTCTAAAGAGACCCAGTACTTC.

The V call is TRBV5-8, the J call TRBJ2-2; 8 bases align to TRBD1. V trimming: 1 base; J trimming: 7 bases; junction bases outside the gene matches: 6. The CDR3 has 15 residues. Germline CDR1 reads SGHTS; CDR2 reads YDEGEE. The CDR3 sequence: CASSLRQGLGGELFF. The DNA for the CDR3 is TGTGCCAGCAGCTTGCGACAGGGGTTGGGCGGGGAGCTGTTTTTT.

This chain uses TRBV5-1 with TRBJ2-3; 11 nucleotides agree with TRBD1. The CDR3 totals 16 residues. V trimming: 3 bases; J trimming: 3 bases; junction bases outside the gene matches: 6. Germline values: CDR1 SGHRS, CDR2 YFSETQ. The CDR3 coding sequence is TGCGCCAGCAGCTCGTCGGGACAGGGGGTTACAGATACGCAGTATTTT. Protein product: CASSSSGQGVTDTQYF.

J is TRBJ2-1 and V is TRBV18; weak D call: TRBD1 (6 bases). The V gene lost 3 bases and the J gene lost 0 bases, with 9 bases spanning the gap. CDR1 is KGHSH, CDR2 LQKENI, per germline. The CDR3 runs 15 residues. In nucleotides, the CDR3 is TGTGCCAGCTCACCCGGACAGAGCTCCTACAATGAGCAGTTCTTC. As protein: CASSPGQSSYNEQFF.

The rearrangement links TRBV19 to TRBJ1-5; 8 nucleotides match TRBD1. The CDR3 sequence is 15 residues long. Germline assignment: CDR1 LNHDA and CDR2 SQIVND (reference sequence). V was clipped by 3 bases and J by 6 bases; unmatched bases: 7. The CDR3 nucleotides read TGTGCCAGTAGTATCGGGAGCAGGGGGCGTCAGCCCCAGCATTTT. Its protein is CASSIGSRGRQPQHF.

CDR3 DNA sequence: TGCGCGACCAATGGGGGGTTTGGAGGCTACACCTTC. It codes for CATNGGFGGYTF. J is TRBJ1-2 and V is TRBV5-1; D perhaps matches TRBD1 (5 bases). The CDR3 sequence is 12 residues long. Germline V lookup: CDR1 SGHRS, CDR2 YFSETQ.

This chain links TRBV2 with TRBJ2-5, with 7 bases lining up with TRBD1. The V gene end was trimmed by 3 bases and the J gene end by 4 bases; junction bases not matched to a gene: 8. Per the germline V gene, CDR1 is SNHLY and CDR2 is FYNNEI. The CDR3 covers 15 residues. CDR3 bases: TGTGCCAGCAGTGATCCTGCGGCAGGGGGAGAGACCCAGTACTTC. It codes for CASSDPAAGGETQYF.

The rearrangement joins TRBV5-1 to TRBJ2-1, with TRBD2 matching 12 bases. CDR1 is SGHRS, CDR2 YFSETQ, per germline. Trimming at V came to 0 bases and at J to 7 bases, leaving 8 bases not matched to a gene. This CDR3 is built from 17 residues. For the CDR3, the DNA is TGCGCCAGCAGCTTGGTAGCTAGCGGGGGGGCGAGGAATGAGCAGTTCTTC. It encodes CASSLVASGGARNEQFF.

This chain connects TRBV28 to TRBJ2-7; weak D call: TRBD1 (5 bases). CDR1 is MDHEN, CDR2 SYDVKM, per germline. This CDR3 region has 14 residues. The V end was cut by 2 bases, the J end by 4 bases, with 12 bases between. CDR3 sequence (DNA): TGTGCCAGCAGTTTACCGTTAGGGGCGTACGAGCAGTACTTC. Amino acid sequence: CASSLPLGAYEQYF.